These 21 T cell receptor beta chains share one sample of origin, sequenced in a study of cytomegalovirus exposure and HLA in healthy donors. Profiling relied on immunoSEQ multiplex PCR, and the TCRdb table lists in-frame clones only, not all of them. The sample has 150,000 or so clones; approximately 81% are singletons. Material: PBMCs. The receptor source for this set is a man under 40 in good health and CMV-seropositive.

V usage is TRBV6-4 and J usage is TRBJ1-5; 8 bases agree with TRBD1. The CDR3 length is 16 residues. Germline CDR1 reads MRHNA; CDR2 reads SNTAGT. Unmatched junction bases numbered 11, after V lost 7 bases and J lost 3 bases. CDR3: CASIHIWDRSNQPQHF. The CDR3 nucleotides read TGTGCCAGCATCCACATTTGGGACAGGTCCAATCAGCCCCAGCATTTT.

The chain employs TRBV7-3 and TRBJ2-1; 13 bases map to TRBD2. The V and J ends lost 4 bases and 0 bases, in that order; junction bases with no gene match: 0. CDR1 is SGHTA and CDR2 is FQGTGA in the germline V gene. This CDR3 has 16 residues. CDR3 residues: CASSWTSGSSYNEQFF. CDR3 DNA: TGTGCCAGCAGCTGGACTAGCGGGAGCTCCTACAATGAGCAGTTCTTC.

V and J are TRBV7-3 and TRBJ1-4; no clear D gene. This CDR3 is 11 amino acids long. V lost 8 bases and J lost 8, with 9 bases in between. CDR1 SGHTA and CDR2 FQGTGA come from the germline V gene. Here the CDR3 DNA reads TGTGCCAGCGTACATGTCGAAAAACTGTTTTTT. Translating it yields CASVHVEKLFF. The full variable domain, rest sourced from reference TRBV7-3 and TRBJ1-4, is GAGVSQTPSNKVTEKGKYVELRCDPISGHTALYWYRQSLGQGPEFLIYFQGTGAADDSGLPNDRFFAVRPEGSVSTLKIQRTERGDSAVYLCASVHVEKLFFGSGTQLSVL.

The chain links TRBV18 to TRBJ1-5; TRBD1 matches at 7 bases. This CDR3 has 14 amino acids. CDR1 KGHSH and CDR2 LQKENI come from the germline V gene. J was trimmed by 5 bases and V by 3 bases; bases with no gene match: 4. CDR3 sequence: CASSPGTDHQPQHF. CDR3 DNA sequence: TGTGCCAGCTCACCCGGGACAGACCATCAGCCCCAGCATTTT.

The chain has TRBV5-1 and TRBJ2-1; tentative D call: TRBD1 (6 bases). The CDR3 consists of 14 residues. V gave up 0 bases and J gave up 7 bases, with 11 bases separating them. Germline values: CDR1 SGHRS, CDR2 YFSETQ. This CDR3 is CASSLGSRGNEQFF. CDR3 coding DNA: TGCGCCAGCAGCTTGGGATCTAGGGGGAATGAGCAGTTCTTC.

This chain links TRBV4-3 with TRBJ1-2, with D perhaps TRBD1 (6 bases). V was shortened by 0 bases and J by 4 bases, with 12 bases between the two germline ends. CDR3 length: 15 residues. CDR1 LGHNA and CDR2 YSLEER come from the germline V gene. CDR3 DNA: TGCGCCAGCAGCCAAGAGAGCCCAGGGGCCTATGGCTACACCTTC. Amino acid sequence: CASSQESPGAYGYTF.

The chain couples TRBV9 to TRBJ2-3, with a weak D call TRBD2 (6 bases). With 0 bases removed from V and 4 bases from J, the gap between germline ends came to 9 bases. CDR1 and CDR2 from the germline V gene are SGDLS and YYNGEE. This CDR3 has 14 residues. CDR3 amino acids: CASSVGGVADTQYF. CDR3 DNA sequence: TGTGCCAGCAGCGTAGGGGGGGTAGCAGATACGCAGTATTTT.

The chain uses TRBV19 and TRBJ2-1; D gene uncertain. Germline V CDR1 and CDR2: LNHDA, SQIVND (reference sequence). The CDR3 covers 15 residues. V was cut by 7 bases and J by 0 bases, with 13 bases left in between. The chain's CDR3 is CASTQAVSSYNEQFF. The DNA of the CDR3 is TGTGCCAGTACCCAAGCCGTGAGCTCCTACAATGAGCAGTTCTTC.

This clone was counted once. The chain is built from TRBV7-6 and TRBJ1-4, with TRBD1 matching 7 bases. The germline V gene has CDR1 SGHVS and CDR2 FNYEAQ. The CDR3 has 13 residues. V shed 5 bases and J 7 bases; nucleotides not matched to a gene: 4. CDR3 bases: TGTGCCAGCAGCCCACGACAGGGTGAAAAACTGTTTTTT. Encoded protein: CASSPRQGEKLFF.

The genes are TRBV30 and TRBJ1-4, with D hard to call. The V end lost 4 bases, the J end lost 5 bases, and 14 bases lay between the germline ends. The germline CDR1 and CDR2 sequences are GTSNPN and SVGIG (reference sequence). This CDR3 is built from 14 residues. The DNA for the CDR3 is TGTGCCTGGAATTCGCGGGGTCCGAATGAAAAACTGTTTTTT. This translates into CAWNSRGPNEKLFF.

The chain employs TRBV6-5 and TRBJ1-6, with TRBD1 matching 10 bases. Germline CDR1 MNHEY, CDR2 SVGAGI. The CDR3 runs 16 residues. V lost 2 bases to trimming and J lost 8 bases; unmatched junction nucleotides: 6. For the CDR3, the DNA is TGTGCCAGCAGTTACGGAAGGGACAGGGGTTATTCACCCCTCCACTTT. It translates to CASSYGRDRGYSPLHF.

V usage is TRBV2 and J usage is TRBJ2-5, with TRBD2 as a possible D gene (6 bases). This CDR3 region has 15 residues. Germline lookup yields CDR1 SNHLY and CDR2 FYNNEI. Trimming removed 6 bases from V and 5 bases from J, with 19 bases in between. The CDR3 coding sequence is TGTGCCAGCAGACCCCTGGGGGGAAGGACGGAGACCCAGTACTTC. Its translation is CASRPLGGRTETQYF.

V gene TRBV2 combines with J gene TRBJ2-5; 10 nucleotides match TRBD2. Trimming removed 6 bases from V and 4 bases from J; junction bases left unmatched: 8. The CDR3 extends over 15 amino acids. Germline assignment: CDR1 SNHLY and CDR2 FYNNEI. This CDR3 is CASSPLAGAAETQYF. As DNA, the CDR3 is TGTGCCAGCAGCCCCCTAGCGGGAGCAGCAGAGACCCAGTACTTC.

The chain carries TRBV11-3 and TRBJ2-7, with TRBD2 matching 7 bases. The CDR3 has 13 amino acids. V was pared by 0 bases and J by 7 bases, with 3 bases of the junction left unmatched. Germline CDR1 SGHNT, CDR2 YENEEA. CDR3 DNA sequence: TGTGCCAGCAGCTTAGATGGGGGGGGAGAGCAGTACTTC. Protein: CASSLDGGGEQYF.

The CDR3 loop reads CASSLTGGKPDTQYF. The DNA for the CDR3 is TGTGCCAGCAGTTTGACAGGGGGCAAGCCAGATACGCAGTATTTT. The chain is built from TRBV28 and TRBJ2-3, with TRBD1 matching over 10 bases. V lost 3 bases, J lost 4 bases, and 4 bases stayed unmatched. Germline CDR1 reads MDHEN; CDR2 reads SYDVKM. The CDR3 has 15 amino acids.

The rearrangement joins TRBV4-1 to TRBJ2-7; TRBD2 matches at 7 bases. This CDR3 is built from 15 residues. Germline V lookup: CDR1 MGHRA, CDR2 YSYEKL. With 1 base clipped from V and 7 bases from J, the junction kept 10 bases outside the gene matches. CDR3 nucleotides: TGCGCCAGCAGCCAAGGGAGGGGAGGGCCGCGGGAGCAGTACTTC. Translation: CASSQGRGGPREQYF.

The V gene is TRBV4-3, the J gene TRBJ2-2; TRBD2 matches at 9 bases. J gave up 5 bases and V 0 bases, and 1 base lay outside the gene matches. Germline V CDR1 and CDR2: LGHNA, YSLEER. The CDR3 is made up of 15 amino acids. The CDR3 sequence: CASSQDTSGTGELFF. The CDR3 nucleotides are TGCGCCAGCAGCCAAGACACTAGCGGGACCGGGGAGCTGTTTTTT.

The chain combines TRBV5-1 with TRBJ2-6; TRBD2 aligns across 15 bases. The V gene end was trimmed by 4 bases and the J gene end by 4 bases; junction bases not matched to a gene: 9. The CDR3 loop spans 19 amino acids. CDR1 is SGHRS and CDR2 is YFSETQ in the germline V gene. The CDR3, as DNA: TGCGCCAGCAGCCGATGGACTAGCGGGGGGGCAAGAGGGGCCAACGTCCTGACTTTC. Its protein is CASSRWTSGGARGANVLTF. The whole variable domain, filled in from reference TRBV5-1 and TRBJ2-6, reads KAGVTQTPRYLIKTRGQQVTLSCSPISGHRSVSWYQQTPGQGLQFLFEYFSETQRNKGNFPGRFSGRQFSNSRSEMNVSTLELGDSALYLCASSRWTSGGARGANVLTFGAGSRLTVL.

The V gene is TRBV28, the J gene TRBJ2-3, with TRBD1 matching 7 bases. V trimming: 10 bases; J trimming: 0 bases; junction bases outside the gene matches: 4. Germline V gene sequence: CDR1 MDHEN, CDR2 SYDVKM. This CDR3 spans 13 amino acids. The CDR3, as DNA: TGTGCCACCGACAGGGCTAGCACAGATACGCAGTATTTT. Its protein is CATDRASTDTQYF.

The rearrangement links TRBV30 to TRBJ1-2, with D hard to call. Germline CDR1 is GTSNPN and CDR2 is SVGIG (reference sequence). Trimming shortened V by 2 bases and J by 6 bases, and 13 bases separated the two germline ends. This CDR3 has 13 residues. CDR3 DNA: TGTGCCTGGAGTCCGCGGAGCTTCGATGGCTACACCTTC. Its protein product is CAWSPRSFDGYTF.

The CDR3 region is CASSLAQDRNTIYF. The CDR3 coding sequence is TGTGCCAGCAGCTTAGCCCAGGATAGAAACACCATATATTTT. This sequence joins TRBV7-2 and TRBJ1-3; unclear D gene. CDR1 and CDR2 from the germline V gene are SGHTA and FQGNSA. The CDR3 loop spans 14 amino acids. The V gene lost 0 bases and the J gene lost 5 bases, with 8 bases spanning the gap.